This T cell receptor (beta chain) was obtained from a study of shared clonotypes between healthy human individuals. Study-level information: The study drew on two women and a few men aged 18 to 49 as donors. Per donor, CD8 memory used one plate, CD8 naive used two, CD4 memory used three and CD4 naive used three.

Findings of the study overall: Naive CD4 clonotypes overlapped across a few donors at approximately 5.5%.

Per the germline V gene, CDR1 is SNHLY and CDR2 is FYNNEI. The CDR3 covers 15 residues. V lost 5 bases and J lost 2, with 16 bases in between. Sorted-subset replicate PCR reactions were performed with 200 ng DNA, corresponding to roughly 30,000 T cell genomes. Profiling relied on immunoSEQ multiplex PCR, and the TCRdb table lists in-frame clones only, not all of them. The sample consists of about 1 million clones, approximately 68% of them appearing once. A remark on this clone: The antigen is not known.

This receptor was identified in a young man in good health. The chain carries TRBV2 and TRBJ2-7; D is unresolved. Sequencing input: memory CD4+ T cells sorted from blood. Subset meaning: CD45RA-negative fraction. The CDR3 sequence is CASSRTVFLTYEQYF. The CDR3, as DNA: TGTGCCAGCAGTAGAACAGTTTTTCTTACCTACGAGCAGTACTTC.